One sample yielded the 3 T cell receptor beta chains listed below, sequenced in a study of blood T cell repertoires in COVID-19. Profiled with immunoSEQ multiplex PCR; TCRdb holds only in-frame clones, not every one. This table holds fewer than 200,000 clones, about 88% found once. The sample comprised peripheral blood. All receptors derive from a man aged 55-75 years with acute or convalescent COVID-19.

The chain combines TRBV7-6 with TRBJ2-3, with TRBD2 matching over 9 bases. Germline V gene sequence: CDR1 SGHVS, CDR2 FNYEAQ. This CDR3 region has 18 residues. Trimming cost V 1 base and J 3 bases; bases outside gene matches: 11. This chain's CDR3 is CASSLDGTGGGATDTQYF. The CDR3 DNA reads TGTGCCAGCAGCTTAGATGGCACGGGCGGGGGGGCGACAGATACGCAGTATTTT.

The genes are TRBV7-3 and TRBJ1-6; maybe TRBD1 (6 bases). V lost 5 bases to trimming and J lost 10 bases, with 15 bases between them. The CDR3 covers 14 residues. Germline assignment: CDR1 SGHTA and CDR2 FQGTGA. CDR3 protein: CASSLSGARSPLHF. CDR3 coding DNA: TGTGCCAGCAGCCTCTCAGGGGCTAGGTCACCCCTCCACTTT. Full variable domain (outside the CDR3, taken from reference TRBV7-3 and TRBJ1-6): GAGVSQTPSNKVTEKGKYVELRCDPISGHTALYWYRQSLGQGPEFLIYFQGTGAADDSGLPNDRFFAVRPEGSVSTLKIQRTERGDSAVYLCASSLSGARSPLHFGNGTRLTVT.

This chain uses TRBV18 with TRBJ2-6, with 8 bases fitting TRBD2. The length of the CDR3 is 18 residues. V trimming: 1 base; J trimming: 0 bases; junction bases outside the gene matches: 5. Germline V gene lookup returns CDR1 KGHSH and CDR2 LQKENI. As DNA, the CDR3 is TGTGCCAGCTCACCACTCCAGGGGACTAGCTCTGGGGCCAACGTCCTGACTTTC. Protein product: CASSPLQGTSSGANVLTF.